The 5 T cell receptor beta chains below all came from one sample that was sequenced in a study of cytomegalovirus exposure and HLA in healthy donors. Method: immunoSEQ multiplex PCR; TCRdb's copy keeps in-frame clones and lacks some. This repertoire shows 150,000 to 200,000 clones, 84% found once; its top ten account for roughly 7%. Sequencing was done on a sample of PBMCs. The origin of the receptors is a man aged 18 to 29 in good health and CMV-seropositive.

The genes are TRBV6-5 and TRBJ1-5, with a weak D call TRBD1 (5 bases). The CDR3 is made up of 13 amino acids. V was clipped by 6 bases and J by 10 bases, with 16 bases between them. In germline, CDR1 is MNHEY, CDR2 SVGAGI. The CDR3 DNA is TGTGCCAGCAGCCAAAGCTGGACACTACCCCAGCATTTT. Protein: CASSQSWTLPQHF.

V is TRBV29-1 and J is TRBJ1-1, with TRBD1 as a possible D gene (6 bases). Germline CDR1 is SQVTM and CDR2 is ANQGSEA. CDR3 size: 14 residues. V lost 4 bases to trimming and J lost 1 base, with 13 bases between them. In DNA form, the CDR3 reads TGCAGCGTTGGGAAGGGGGGGCCGAACACTGAAGCTTTCTTT. It is translated as CSVGKGGPNTEAFF.

V and J are TRBV11-2 and TRBJ2-1, with 9 bases that match TRBD2. The CDR3 has 15 amino acids. Germline values: CDR1 SGHAT, CDR2 FQNNGV. The junction had 5 bases not matched to a gene; V was cut back by 3 bases and J by 5 bases. The CDR3 is CASSFTSGLNNEQFF. DNA for the CDR3: TGTGCCAGCAGCTTTACTAGCGGGTTAAACAATGAGCAGTTCTTC. The entire variable domain, with the rest obtained from reference TRBV11-2 and TRBJ2-1, is as follows: EAGVAQSPRYKIIEKRQSVAFWCNPISGHATLYWYQQILGQGPKLLIQFQNNGVVDDSQLPKDRFSAERLKGVDSTLKIQPAKLEDSAVYLCASSFTSGLNNEQFFGPGTRLTVL.

This clone appeared a single time. J is TRBJ2-3 and V is TRBV5-1, with 8 bases that match TRBD1. CDR1 is SGHRS, CDR2 YFSETQ, per germline. This CDR3 spans 15 amino acids. V was clipped by 3 bases and J by 4 bases; unmatched bases: 7. The CDR3 region has the DNA TGCGCCAGCAGCTGGGCGGACAGGGCCGCAGATACGCAGTATTTT. Translating it yields CASSWADRAADTQYF.

V gene TRBV19 combines with J gene TRBJ2-2; TRBD1 might be the D (5 bases). This CDR3 contains 16 residues. V was cut by 2 bases and J by 1 base, with 11 bases left in between. Germline CDR1 is LNHDA and CDR2 is SQIVND (reference sequence). CDR3: CASSISTGLNTGELFF. The CDR3 DNA reads TGTGCCAGTAGTATATCCACAGGTTTGAACACCGGGGAGCTGTTTTTT.